Following are 5 T cell receptor beta chains from one sample sequenced in a study of tumor-infiltrating lymphocytes in primary liver carcinoma. Co-extraction of RNA and DNA was performed on roughly 17-32 mg of unsorted bulk tissue. TCR beta cDNA was prepared out of roughly 490 ng total RNA by means of a constant-region primer. Slightly modified ARM-PCR served as the procedure for the TCR beta libraries. These libraries came from three rounds of nested multiplex PCR. Use of TRBV1-TRBV30 forward primers with a C-beta reverse primer characterized the first two PCR rounds, which lasted about 10 cycles each. TCRdb itself ran the multiplex PCR reads through MiXCR, one entry per CDR3 protein. The sample has roughly 36,000 distinct CDR3 sequences, roughly 77% seen once. Specimen: tumor-adjacent normal liver tissue. Receptor source: a man aged 35 to 55 with primary liver carcinoma and hepatitis B virus infection.

As regards this clonotype: It is likely a read error, because the conserved phenylalanine at the end of the CDR3 is missing. The chain combines TRBV11-2 with TRBJ1-1; D is uncertain. Germline V gene data show CDR1 as SGHAT and CDR2 as FQNNGV. The CDR3 loop spans 15 amino acids. The CDR3 coding sequence is TGTGCCGGCAGCCCATTGGGCCCCTTGAACACTGAGGCTTTCCTT. Residues: CAGSPLGPLNTEAFL.

The chain is built from TRBV30 and TRBJ2-1; maybe TRBD2 (6 bases). V shed 5 bases and J shed 3 bases, with 11 bases lying between them. The CDR3 contains 13 residues. Per germline, CDR1 GTSNPN and CDR2 SVGIG (reference sequence). This chain's CDR3 is CAWGGLLYNEQFF. In DNA form, the CDR3 reads TGTGCCTGGGGGGGACTTCTCTACAATGAGCAGTTCTTC.

Regarding this clonotype: One end of the junction varies from germline; a read error may be responsible. The rearrangement joins TRBV5-1 to TRBJ1-1; D possibly corresponds to TRBD1 (6 bases). CDR3 size: 16 residues. CDR1 and CDR2 (germline): SGHRS, YFSETQ. The CDR3 sequence is CASNLSSVGANTEAFF. Here the CDR3 DNA reads TGCGCCAGCAACTTGTCGTCAGTGGGGGCGAACACTGAAGCTTTCTTT.

Notes on this clonotype: At one end, the junction sequence differs from germline, possibly due to a read error. This CDR3 reads CASSHSAGGSYGFTF. The CDR3 DNA is TGTGCCAGCAGTCACTCGGCAGGGGGCAGCTATGGCTTCACCTTC. J is TRBJ1-2 and V is TRBV6-2 or TRBV6-3; 8 positions agree with TRBD1. Germline CDR1 MNHEY, CDR2 SVGEGT. CDR3 size: 15 residues.

A word on this clonotype: A much larger clone differs by one base, so this may be a read error. The rearrangement uses TRBV29-1 and TRBJ2-7; tentatively, D is TRBD1 (6 bases). The V gene lost 5 bases and the J gene lost 5 bases, with 13 bases spanning the gap. Germline V lookup: CDR1 SQVTM, CDR2 ANQGSEA. The CDR3 extends over 12 amino acids. The CDR3, as DNA: TGCAGCGTTCACAGGGTTAACAACGAGCAGTACTTC. It specifies CSVHRVNNEQYF.